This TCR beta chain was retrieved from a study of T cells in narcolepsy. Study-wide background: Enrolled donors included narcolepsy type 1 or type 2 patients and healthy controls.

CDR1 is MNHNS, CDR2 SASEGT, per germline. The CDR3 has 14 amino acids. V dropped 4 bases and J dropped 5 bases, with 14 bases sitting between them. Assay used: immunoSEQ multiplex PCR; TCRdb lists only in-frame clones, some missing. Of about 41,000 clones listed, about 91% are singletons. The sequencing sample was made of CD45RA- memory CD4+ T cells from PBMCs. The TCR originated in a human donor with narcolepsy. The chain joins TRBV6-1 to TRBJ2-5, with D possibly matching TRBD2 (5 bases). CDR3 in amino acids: CASSAPGISETQYF. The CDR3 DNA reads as TGTGCCAGCAGTGCCCCGGGGATCAGCGAGACCCAGTACTTC.